The entry below gives a single T cell receptor beta chain sequence along with its context. The antigen remains unidentified. This record belongs to a study of CD8 T cells in Susac syndrome. About the research overall: Treatment status at blood draw for the Susac syndrome patients was therapy-naive, corticosteroids, or intravenous immunoglobulin alone. Findings of the study overall: As the study acknowledged, the number of individuals who were part of its TCR sequencing and HLA analysis was relatively small.

Reverse transcription used about 0.45 to 1 ug RNA and random hexamers. TCRdb re-called the immunoSEQ multiplex PCR reads through MiXCR, storing one row per CDR3 protein. In the table there are approximately 180,000 distinct CDR3 sequences, roughly 90% of which are singletons. The CDR3 covers 15 residues. The ends lost 1 base at V and 2 bases at J; junction bases unmatched: 2. CDR1 MNHEY and CDR2 SVGAGI come from the germline V gene. V usage is TRBV6-5 and J usage is TRBJ2-3; 8 bases fit TRBD2. The sequence was obtained from a human donor with Susac syndrome. Sequenced material: CD4+ T cells from PBMCs. CDR3 nucleotides: TGTGCCAGCAGTTACTTGGGACTAGTCACAGATACGCAGTATTTT. Its translation is CASSYLGLVTDTQYF.